Presented here are 20 T cell receptor beta chains from one specimen sequenced in a study of CD8+ T cells in alopecia areata. RNA extraction and reverse transcription yielded cDNA as sequencing template. Assay used: immunoSEQ multiplex PCR; TCRdb lists only in-frame clones, some missing. The table records 150,000 or so clones, approximately 59% of them present only once. Treatment specified: oral pan-JAK inhibitor, 5-10 mg twice daily. This specimen consisted of CD4+ T cells sorted from blood, obtained at approximately week 60, from a patient treated with tofacitinib. Every receptor here comes from a human donor with alopecia areata.

This clone showed up just once. The V and J genes are TRBV9 and TRBJ1-1, with 7 bases aligning to TRBD1. J was trimmed by 10 bases and V by 0 bases; bases with no gene match: 6. Germline CDR1 and CDR2: SGDLS and YYNGEE. The CDR3 contains 13 residues. The DNA for the CDR3 is TGTGCCAGCAGCGTAGCGTCAGGGGGTGCAGCTTTCTTT. As protein: CASSVASGGAAFF.

This clone came up a few times. The chain is built from TRBV11-2 and TRBJ1-6, with TRBD1 matching 9 bases. Germline CDR1 SGHAT, CDR2 FQNNGV. The V gene end was trimmed by 0 bases and the J gene end by 7 bases; junction bases not matched to a gene: 1. The CDR3 runs 15 residues. The CDR3 DNA reads TGTGCCAGCAGCTTAGAAACAGGGGGCAATTCACCCCTCCACTTT. Translation: CASSLETGGNSPLHF.

The V gene is TRBV30, the J gene TRBJ1-2; the D gene is possibly TRBD1 (6 bases). This CDR3 contains 15 residues. V gave up 0 bases and J gave up 4 bases, with 15 bases separating them. Germline CDR1 reads GTSNPN; CDR2 reads SVGIG (reference sequence). This CDR3 reads CAWSVTVTGTYGYTF. In DNA, the CDR3 is TGTGCCTGGAGTGTAACCGTCACAGGGACCTATGGCTACACCTTC.

The gene calls are TRBV12-5 and TRBJ2-1; 8 positions agree with TRBD1. CDR1 and CDR2 (germline): LGHNT, FRNRAP. This CDR3 contains 15 residues. J gave up 7 bases and V 1 base, and 6 bases lay outside the gene matches. For the CDR3, the DNA is TGTGCTAGTGGTTTGGCCTCGGGACAGGTTAATGAGCAGTTCTTC. Amino acid sequence: CASGLASGQVNEQFF.

V is TRBV14 and J is TRBJ1-5, with no clear D. The CDR3 loop spans 12 amino acids. Trimming left V 0 bases short and J 7 bases short, with 4 bases between. CDR1 and CDR2 (germline): SGHDN, FVKESK. The CDR3 nucleotides are TGTGCCAGCAGCCAAGATGGGCAGCCCCAGCATTTT. Its translation is CASSQDGQPQHF. The full variable domain, with the rest looked up from reference TRBV14 and TRBJ1-5, is EAGVTQFPSHSVIEKGQTVTLRCDPISGHDNLYWYRRVMGKEIKFLLHFVKESKQDESGMPNNRFLAERTGGTYSTLKVQPAELEDSGVYFCASSQDGQPQHFGDGTRLSIL.

J is TRBJ2-7 and V is TRBV30; D remains ambiguous. The germline V and J ends were trimmed by 4 bases and 3 bases, with 19 bases remaining between them. The germline gives CDR1 GTSNPN, CDR2 SVGIG (reference sequence). The CDR3 is 15 amino acids. CDR3 nucleotides: TGTGCCTGGAAGCGTAGTATTGGCAGATACTACGAGCAGTACTTC. This translates into CAWKRSIGRYYEQYF. The entire variable domain, with the rest obtained from reference TRBV30 and TRBJ2-7, is as follows: SQTIHQWPATLVQPVGSPLSLECTVEGTSNPNLYWYRQAAGRGLQLLFYSVGIGQISSEVPQNLSASRPQDRQFILSSKKLLLSDSGFYLCAWKRSIGRYYEQYFGPGTRLTVT.

V usage is TRBV6-6 and J usage is TRBJ2-7; D is uncertain. Germline CDR1 and CDR2: MNHNY and SVGAGI (reference sequence). V was cut by 7 bases and J by 0 bases, with 7 bases left in between. This CDR3 has 12 amino acids. The CDR3 sequence is CASTYGSYEQYF. The CDR3 bases are TGTGCCAGCACCTACGGCTCCTACGAGCAGTACTTC.

This clone was seen more than once but under ten times. The gene calls are TRBV30 and TRBJ2-7; D is uncertain. The CDR3 loop spans 13 amino acids. Trimming stripped 4 bases from V and 7 bases from J, with 17 bases between. The germline V gene has CDR1 GTSNPN and CDR2 SVGIG (reference sequence). CDR3 amino acids: CAWIELTYGEQYF. The CDR3 region has the DNA TGTGCCTGGATTGAACTGACTTACGGGGAGCAGTACTTC.

There are a few counts of this clone. The chain is built from TRBV29-1 and TRBJ2-1; weak D call: TRBD2 (6 bases). Trimming took 7 bases from V and 10 from J, leaving 11 bases between them. Germline V gene sequence: CDR1 SQVTM, CDR2 ANQGSEA. The CDR3 runs to 10 residues. This CDR3 is CSAVAVEQFF. The CDR3 coding sequence is TGCAGCGCCGTAGCGGTCGAGCAGTTCTTC.

The rearrangement links TRBV2 to TRBJ1-1; D possibly corresponds to TRBD1 (5 bases). Trimming took 0 bases from V and 2 from J, leaving 10 bases between them. CDR3 length: 15 residues. In germline, CDR1 is SNHLY, CDR2 FYNNEI. The CDR3 protein is CASSEAGRGNTEAFF. In nucleotides, the CDR3 is TGTGCCAGCAGTGAAGCGGGAAGGGGAAACACTGAAGCTTTCTTT.

Here the CDR3 DNA reads TGTGCCAGCAGTTACGGGAGGGACAGGGGGCCCACTGAAGCTTTCTTT. This translates into CASSYGRDRGPTEAFF. The chain joins TRBV6-5 to TRBJ1-1, with 12 bases identical to TRBD1. V was clipped by 2 bases and J by 4 bases; unmatched bases: 5. Looked up from germline, CDR1 is MNHEY and CDR2 is SVGAGI. The length of the CDR3 is 16 residues.

This clone has only a few counts. CDR3 nucleotide sequence: TGTGCCAGCAGACCTGCCAGTTGGGGACTACTAAGCACAGATACGCAGTATTTT. It specifies CASRPASWGLLSTDTQYF. V and J are TRBV11-2 and TRBJ2-3; 7 nucleotides align to TRBD2. Germline values: CDR1 SGHAT, CDR2 FQNNGV. The V segment lost 6 bases and the J segment 0 bases; nucleotides outside the gene matches: 15. CDR3 size: 18 residues.

The rearrangement joins TRBV29-1 to TRBJ2-5; 8 bases match TRBD1. V trimming: 1 base; J trimming: 6 bases; junction bases outside the gene matches: 10. This CDR3 spans 15 amino acids. The V gene's germline CDR1 is SQVTM and CDR2 ANQGSEA. CDR3 nucleotide sequence: TGCAGCGTTGAAGGCCGGACAGGGAGAGTCAAGACCCAGTACTTC. Its protein is CSVEGRTGRVKTQYF.

The genes are TRBV15 and TRBJ2-6, with TRBD1 matching over 7 bases. CDR1 is LNHNV and CDR2 is YYDKDF in the germline V gene (reference sequence). This CDR3 is 15 amino acids long. The V gene end was trimmed by 5 bases and the J gene end by 2 bases; junction bases not matched to a gene: 3. CDR3 protein: CATSEGGAGANVLTF. Written as DNA, the CDR3 is TGTGCCACCAGCGAAGGGGGCGCTGGGGCCAACGTCCTGACTTTC. Variable domain in full (rest from reference TRBV15 and TRBJ2-6): DAMVIQNPRYQVTQFGKPVTLSCSQTLNHNVMYWYQQKSSQAPKLLFHYYDKDFNNEADTPDNFQSRRPNTSFCFLDIRSPGLGDTAMYLCATSEGGAGANVLTFGAGSRLTVL.

This rearrangement joins TRBV2 to TRBJ2-5; D might be TRBD2 (6 bases). V lost 4 bases to trimming and J lost 5 bases, with 11 bases between them. CDR1 and CDR2 (germline): SNHLY, FYNNEI. The CDR3 is 13 residues long. The CDR3 coding sequence is TGTGCCAGCAGTGGCGGGATTCGGGAGACCCAGTACTTC. This gives the protein CASSGGIRETQYF.

This rearrangement joins TRBV30 to TRBJ2-7, with unresolved D. V was shortened by 2 bases and J by 4 bases, with 12 bases between the two germline ends. The CDR3 extends over 13 amino acids. CDR1 and CDR2 from the germline V gene are GTSNPN and SVGIG (reference sequence). CDR3 in DNA: TGTGCCTGGAGTCTTTTATTGAGATACGAGCAGTACTTC. This encodes CAWSLLLRYEQYF.

The chain links TRBV9 to TRBJ2-6, with 9 bases identical to TRBD1. This CDR3 spans 16 amino acids. V shed 2 bases and J 4 bases; nucleotides not matched to a gene: 4. The germline V gene encodes CDR1 SGDLS and CDR2 YYNGEE. The CDR3 sequence: CASSVTGGAGANVLTF. The CDR3 nucleotides are TGTGCCAGCAGCGTTACAGGGGGCGCCGGGGCCAACGTCCTGACTTTC.

The chain joins TRBV7-2 to TRBJ1-2, with 8 bases fitting TRBD1. Per the germline V gene, CDR1 is SGHTA and CDR2 is FQGNSA. The CDR3 extends over 14 amino acids. Trimming cost V 3 bases and J 5 bases; bases outside gene matches: 5. The CDR3 coding sequence is TGTGCCAGCAGCTTCCTGGACAGGGCGTATGGCTACACCTTC. It yields the protein CASSFLDRAYGYTF.

V is TRBV5-6 and J is TRBJ1-1; the D is unclear. Trimming removed 3 bases at V and 5 bases at J, with 14 bases between. Germline-derived CDR1 and CDR2 are SGHDT and YYEEEE. This CDR3 spans 14 amino acids. The CDR3: CASSSGRVMTEAFF. The DNA for the CDR3 is TGTGCCAGCAGCTCCGGAAGGGTGATGACTGAAGCTTTCTTT.

The chain has TRBV27 and TRBJ1-4; the match to TRBD1 covers 7 bases. The V and J ends lost 9 bases and 6 bases, in that order; junction bases with no gene match: 13. This CDR3 has 15 amino acids. CDR1 is MNHEY, CDR2 SMNVEV, per germline (reference sequence). The CDR3 DNA reads TGTGCCAGAAAACCCGGACAGGCGGGCGATGAAAAACTGTTTTTT. Amino acid sequence: CARKPGQAGDEKLFF.